The clone carrying this T cell receptor beta chain appeared many times. This sample is part of a study of human T cells and chemical hapten exposure. TCRdb redid the calling of the 5' RACE reads with MiXCR, one entry per CDR3 protein. The profile shows around 82,000 distinct CDR3 sequences, more than 7.5% of them singletons. The V and J ends lost 0 bases and 2 bases, in that order; junction bases with no gene match: 4. Per the germline V gene, CDR1 is SQVTM and CDR2 is ANQGSEA. The CDR3 contains 15 residues. The study extracted total RNA from unfractionated whole blood. The clonotype was recovered from a male donor in good health. The genes are TRBV29-1 and TRBJ2-7; 10 nucleotides agree with TRBD1. CDR3 DNA: TGCAGCGTTGAAGATGGACAGGGGGTTACCTACGAGCAGTACTTC. Its protein product is CSVEDGQGVTYEQYF.